The 31 T cell receptor beta chains reported below all come from one sample, sequenced in a study of Ad26.COV2.S vaccination and SARS-CoV-2 variants. Repertoires were generated with immunoSEQ multiplex PCR, while TCRdb's copy carries only in-frame clones and drops some. The table includes some 480,000 clones, around 85% detected once. As for treatment: approximately 18 received Ad26.COV2.S at low or high dose, single or two shots; 5 received placebo; per-sample allocation not given. Collection of the samples took place on day 63 after the first injection of vaccine or placebo. The source was peripheral blood, collected in a trial of Ad26.COV2.S vaccine versus placebo. Receptor source: a person between 18 and 65 years old who received the Ad26.COV2.S COVID-19 vaccine or a placebo.

The chain joins TRBV27 to TRBJ2-7; TRBD1 agrees at 7 bases. CDR1 MNHEY and CDR2 SMNVEV come from the germline V gene (reference sequence). Trimming at V came to 3 bases and at J to 7 bases, leaving 3 bases not matched to a gene. The CDR3 runs to 12 residues. The CDR3 protein is CASSFRGWEQYF. The CDR3 DNA follows: TGTGCCAGCAGTTTCAGGGGGTGGGAGCAGTACTTC.

This clone was recorded only once. V and J are TRBV5-1 and TRBJ2-5; D might be TRBD1 (6 bases). Germline V gene sequence: CDR1 SGHRS, CDR2 YFSETQ. This CDR3 contains 14 residues. Between the trimmed V and J ends, which lost 5 bases and 13 bases, there was a span of 24 bases. CDR3 amino acids: CASRPDDRFGAWYF. The CDR3, as DNA: TGCGCCAGCAGACCAGACGACAGGTTTGGGGCTTGGTACTTC.

The chain joins TRBV3-1 (or the pseudogene TRBV3-2) to TRBJ2-1; no definite D call. Germline lookup yields CDR1 LGHDT and CDR2 YNNKEL (reference sequence). V was pared by 1 base and J by 0 bases, with 10 bases between. The CDR3 is 16 residues long. CDR3 nucleotide sequence: TGTGCCAGCAGCCAAGGAGGCCCTAACTCCTACAATGAGCAGTTCTTC. This translates into CASSQGGPNSYNEQFF.

On this clone itself: Other DNA sequences in this sample translate to the same CDR3. This chain joins TRBV19 and TRBJ2-2; no clear D gene. The CDR3 sequence is 14 residues long. Trimming stripped 2 bases from V and 0 bases from J, with 4 bases between. Germline CDR1 LNHDA, CDR2 SQIVND (reference sequence). CDR3 sequence reads: CASSISPNTGELFF. The CDR3 region has the DNA TGTGCCAGTAGTATATCACCGAACACCGGGGAGCTGTTTTTT.

The V and J genes are TRBV3-1 (or the pseudogene TRBV3-2) and TRBJ2-1, with 8 positions matching TRBD2. J was trimmed by 0 bases and V by 11 bases; bases with no gene match: 6. Germline CDR1 reads LGHDT; CDR2 reads YNNKEL (reference sequence). There are 14 residues in the CDR3. CDR3 amino acids: CACRLASSYNEQFF. The CDR3 DNA follows: TGTGCCTGTAGACTAGCGAGCTCCTACAATGAGCAGTTCTTC.

The chain employs TRBV18 and TRBJ1-4; D is unresolved. CDR3 length equals 14 residues. The ends were cut back, 1 base at V and 5 bases at J, with 8 bases in the middle. Looked up from germline, CDR1 is KGHSH and CDR2 is LQKENI. The CDR3 here is CASSPQARNEKLFF. The DNA of the CDR3 is TGTGCCAGCTCACCACAAGCTAGGAATGAAAAACTGTTTTTT.

The chain combines TRBV18 with TRBJ2-7, with D unclear. Deletions cut 3 bases from V and 4 bases from J, with 13 bases between. The germline CDR1 and CDR2 sequences are KGHSH and LQKENI. CDR3 size: 14 residues. This chain's CDR3 is CASSPRETGYEQYF. CDR3 coding DNA: TGTGCCAGCTCACCCCGAGAGACCGGATACGAGCAGTACTTC.

The rearrangement uses TRBV5-1 and TRBJ2-5; D remains ambiguous. The V gene's germline CDR1 is SGHRS and CDR2 YFSETQ. Trimming pared 0 bases from V and 3 bases from J, leaving 18 bases between. CDR3 length equals 17 residues. The CDR3 nucleotides read TGCGCCAGCAGCTTGGAACACGGATCGCTTGCAGAAGAGACCCAGTACTTC. The encoded protein is CASSLEHGSLAEETQYF.

The gene calls are TRBV6-6 and TRBJ2-6, with D uncertain. CDR3 length: 15 residues. Germline CDR1 is MNHNY and CDR2 is SVGAGI (reference sequence). V was pared by 4 bases and J by 0 bases, with 7 bases between. CDR3 nucleotides: TGTGCCAGCAGTTCGGGCCTCTCTGGGGCCAACGTCCTGACTTTC. Translation gives CASSSGLSGANVLTF.

The CDR3 DNA follows: TGTGCCAGCACTACCCGTGAGGCGAAGCAGTTCTTC. It specifies CASTTREAKQFF. The V gene is TRBV28, the J gene TRBJ2-1; no firm D call. V lost 7 bases to trimming and J lost 11 bases, with 15 bases between them. The CDR3 is made up of 12 amino acids. Germline CDR1 and CDR2: MDHEN and SYDVKM.

This clone was observed a few times. The chain links TRBV5-1 to TRBJ2-3; 9 positions match TRBD2. The CDR3 is 16 amino acids. V gave up 1 base and J gave up 5 bases; unmatched junction bases: 8. Germline V gives CDR1 SGHRS, CDR2 YFSETQ. The CDR3 nucleotides are TGCGCCAGCAGCTTGTTTCCAGCGGGAGGACTAGATACGCAGTATTTT. It yields the protein CASSLFPAGGLDTQYF.

J is TRBJ1-1 and V is TRBV5-1; maybe TRBD1 (6 bases). The germline V gene has CDR1 SGHRS and CDR2 YFSETQ. The CDR3 length is 12 residues. V dropped 4 bases and J dropped 11 bases, with 15 bases sitting between them. The CDR3 DNA follows: TGCGCCAGCAGCATAGGAGGGGGGGCTGCTTTCTTT. As protein: CASSIGGGAAFF.

CDR3 sequence (DNA): TGCGCCAGCAGGGGGATAGTAGCGGGAGAGAATGAGCAGTTCTTC. It yields the protein CASRGIVAGENEQFF. The chain employs TRBV5-1 and TRBJ2-1; 9 nucleotides align to TRBD2. The CDR3 contains 15 residues. Germline CDR1 is SGHRS and CDR2 is YFSETQ. The V gene end was trimmed by 5 bases and the J gene end by 7 bases; junction bases not matched to a gene: 10.

The chain couples TRBV19 to TRBJ2-1, with D perhaps matching TRBD1 (7 bases). Germline assignment: CDR1 LNHDA and CDR2 SQIVND (reference sequence). The V end lost 3 bases, the J end lost 9 bases, and 18 bases lay between the germline ends. CDR3 length: 15 residues. This CDR3 is CASSIRRGRLGEQFF. The DNA for the CDR3 is TGTGCCAGTAGTATCCGGAGGGGGCGCCTTGGTGAGCAGTTCTTC.

The J gene is TRBJ1-1, the V gene TRBV2; possibly TRBD1 for D (6 bases). The CDR3 is made up of 16 amino acids. The V gene's germline CDR1 is SNHLY and CDR2 FYNNEI. Trimming cost V 7 bases and J 1 base, with 19 bases left between them. The CDR3 region is CASTDGGGPQNTEAFF. In DNA, the CDR3 is TGTGCCAGCACCGATGGGGGGGGGCCGCAGAACACTGAAGCTTTCTTT.

This clone was seen more than once but under ten times. This chain links TRBV7-8 with TRBJ1-6, with a tentative D call TRBD1 (5 bases). V lost 6 bases, J lost 4 bases, and 16 bases lay in between. Germline values: CDR1 SGHVS, CDR2 FQNEAQ. The CDR3 loop spans 16 amino acids. The CDR3 here is CASRNQARGYNSPLHF. CDR3 nucleotide sequence: TGTGCCAGCAGAAACCAAGCGCGGGGGTATAATTCACCCCTCCACTTT.

The gene calls are TRBV12-3 or TRBV12-4 and TRBJ1-1; D is uncertain. The CDR3 is made up of 12 amino acids. V dropped 5 bases and J dropped 3 bases, with 7 bases sitting between them. Here the CDR3 DNA reads TGTGCCAGCAGTCCCTGGTACACTGAAGCTTTCTTT. Amino acids: CASSPWYTEAFF.

V gene TRBV5-1 combines with J gene TRBJ2-1; the D is unclear. From germline, CDR1 is SGHRS and CDR2 YFSETQ. The CDR3 is made up of 15 amino acids. Trimming cost V 0 bases and J 0 bases, with 7 bases left between them. CDR3 in amino acids: CASSLAVSSYNEQFF. CDR3 sequence (DNA): TGCGCCAGCAGCTTGGCCGTTAGCTCCTACAATGAGCAGTTCTTC.

The chain uses TRBV6-5 and TRBJ1-3; TRBD1 might be the D (5 bases). CDR3 length: 15 amino acids. The germline V and J ends were trimmed by 5 bases and 0 bases, with 11 bases remaining between them. CDR1 and CDR2 (germline): MNHEY, SVGAGI. The CDR3 nucleotides read TGTGCCAGCAGTCCAGGGTTATACTCTGGAAACACCATATATTTT. Translated: CASSPGLYSGNTIYF.

Note on this clone: Other nucleotide sequences from this sample produce the same CDR3. V usage is TRBV4-1 and J usage is TRBJ1-1, with D uncertain. V lost 0 bases to trimming and J lost 5 bases, with 7 bases between them. Germline-derived CDR1 and CDR2 are MGHRA and YSYEKL. The CDR3 covers 13 residues. As DNA, the CDR3 is TGCGCCAGCAGCCAAGATCGCGGTACTGAAGCTTTCTTT. It yields the protein CASSQDRGTEAFF.

This chain links TRBV29-1 with TRBJ1-5; 7 bases match TRBD1. Germline lookup yields CDR1 SQVTM and CDR2 ANQGSEA. V was pared by 4 bases and J by 4 bases, with 7 bases of the junction left unmatched. The CDR3 has 14 amino acids. Here the CDR3 reads CSVVEGAMNQPQHF. CDR3 sequence (DNA): TGCAGCGTTGTGGAGGGGGCAATGAATCAGCCCCAGCATTTT.

The chain links TRBV19 to TRBJ2-3, with unresolved D. CDR1 is LNHDA and CDR2 is SQIVND in the germline V gene (reference sequence). V was clipped by 1 base and J by 0 bases, with 5 bases between them. This CDR3 has 14 amino acids. The CDR3 nucleotides are TGTGCCAGTAGTATAGGAATTAGCACAGATACGCAGTATTTT. Translated, it gives CASSIGISTDTQYF.

The J gene is TRBJ2-1, the V gene TRBV7-3, with a tentative D call TRBD2 (6 bases). Germline V gene data show CDR1 as SGHTA and CDR2 as FQGTGA. The CDR3 consists of 15 residues. With 4 bases removed from V and 0 bases from J, the gap between germline ends came to 10 bases. CDR3 amino acids: CASSSIGSSYNEQFF. The CDR3 DNA follows: TGTGCCAGCAGCTCAATCGGGAGCTCCTACAATGAGCAGTTCTTC.

V is TRBV4-2 and J is TRBJ1-6; TRBD1 aligns across 7 bases. This CDR3 is built from 14 residues. V lost 2 bases, J lost 7 bases, and 2 bases stayed unmatched. From germline, CDR1 is LGHNA and CDR2 YNFKEQ. CDR3 sequence (DNA): TGTGCCAGCAGCCAACAGACAGGGAATTCACCCCTCCACTTT. It yields the protein CASSQQTGNSPLHF.

V gene TRBV6-2 or TRBV6-3 combines with J gene TRBJ2-3; D remains unclear. Germline lookup yields CDR1 MNHEY and CDR2 SVGEGT. This CDR3 spans 11 amino acids. V lost 3 bases to trimming and J lost 10 bases, with 8 bases between them. DNA of the CDR3: TGTGCCAGCAGTTATGGATGGGCGCAGTATTTT. Its protein product is CASSYGWAQYF.

The chain recombines TRBV6-5 with TRBJ2-3; D call uncertain. Germline V lookup: CDR1 MNHEY, CDR2 SVGAGI. The CDR3 runs 13 residues. V was clipped by 7 bases and J by 0 bases, with 8 bases between them. The CDR3 sequence: CASTGDSTDTQYF. DNA for the CDR3: TGTGCCAGCACCGGAGACAGCACAGATACGCAGTATTTT.

This clone was detected only once. This sequence joins TRBV29-1 and TRBJ1-1; 8 bases agree with TRBD1. The germline V gene has CDR1 SQVTM and CDR2 ANQGSEA. This CDR3 is built from 14 residues. V lost 5 bases and J lost 7; bases outside the gene matches: 12. CDR3 protein: CSVLPQGARGEAFF. The CDR3 bases are TGCAGCGTTCTTCCTCAGGGGGCTAGGGGTGAAGCTTTCTTT.

This chain connects TRBV6-1 to TRBJ2-3; no clear D. CDR1 MNHNS and CDR2 SASEGT come from the germline V gene. The CDR3 consists of 16 residues. The ends were cut back, 3 bases at V and 2 bases at J, with 15 bases in the middle. The CDR3 protein is CASSDPLSSDTDTQYF. CDR3 coding DNA: TGTGCCAGCAGTGATCCCCTCTCCTCTGACACAGATACGCAGTATTTT.

The chain recombines TRBV6-5 with TRBJ2-1; D ambiguous. This CDR3 comprises 15 residues. V lost 0 bases and J lost 3, with 9 bases in between. The germline V gene has CDR1 MNHEY and CDR2 SVGAGI. This CDR3 reads CASSYSPAGYNEQFF. In nucleotides, the CDR3 is TGTGCCAGCAGTTACTCCCCGGCTGGCTACAATGAGCAGTTCTTC.

Only one count was recorded for this clone. V gene TRBV2 combines with J gene TRBJ1-2; D gene ambiguous. Germline CDR1 and CDR2: SNHLY and FYNNEI. V shed 6 bases and J shed 8 bases, with 13 bases lying between them. CDR3 length: 12 amino acids. Here the CDR3 DNA reads TGTGCCAGCAGCGGCCCGGCAGTCGGCTACACCTTC. This codes for CASSGPAVGYTF.

This clone was seen once. J is TRBJ2-3 and V is TRBV5-1; no clear D. CDR3 size: 17 residues. Germline V gene lookup returns CDR1 SGHRS and CDR2 YFSETQ. With 0 bases removed from V and 1 base from J, the gap between germline ends came to 15 bases. The CDR3 region has the DNA TGCGCCAGCAGCTTGGAGTTTCACTTATTAGGCACAGATACGCAGTATTTT. Encoded protein: CASSLEFHLLGTDTQYF.